The TCR beta chain described here comes from a study of blood T cell repertoires in COVID-19. This clone is a singleton in its sample. The V gene's germline CDR1 is LGHNA and CDR2 YSLEER. The J segment lost 4 bases and the V segment lost 0 bases, leaving 11 bases of the junction unmatched. The CDR3 length is 17 residues. Sequenced by immunoSEQ multiplex PCR; TCRdb stores in-frame clones only, minus some. The table shows 65,000 or so clones, with approximately 83% occurring only once. The chain joins TRBV4-3 to TRBJ1-2; 7 positions match TRBD1. Material: peripheral blood. This sequence was found in a young man with COVID-19, enrolled during active disease. CDR3 amino acids: CASSQDPIYRQGYGYTF. CDR3 sequence (DNA): TGCGCCAGCAGCCAAGATCCGATTTATCGACAGGGCTATGGCTACACCTTC.